Detailed here is one TCR beta chain. Antigen: not known. The CDR3 runs 11 residues. Deletions cut 4 bases from V and 6 bases from J, with 7 bases between. Per germline, CDR1 SEHNR and CDR2 FQNEAQ (reference sequence). These data come from a study of CD8 T cells in Susac syndrome. An input of roughly 0.45 to 1 ug of RNA was subjected to reverse transcription using random hexamers. It was immunoSEQ multiplex PCR that amplified TCR beta CDR3 across 54 Vbeta and 13 Jbeta. TCRdb analysed the immunoSEQ multiplex PCR reads with MiXCR anew, one entry per CDR3 protein. The table includes roughly 200,000 distinct CDR3 sequences, approximately 96% detected once. Study outcomes and limitations: The study's TCR sequencing and HLA analysis drew on a certain number of individuals. That number was acknowledged as relatively small.

Sequencing targeted TCR beta in T cells from blood (CD8+ and CD4+). In contrast to the negatively isolated CD8+ and CD4+ T cells, TEMRA cells were FACS-enriched. What was sequenced was CD8+ T cells from PBMCs. V and J are TRBV7-9 and TRBJ2-7; D ambiguous. This clonotype was sampled from a human donor with multiple sclerosis. CDR3 nucleotides: TGTGCCAGCAGCTCGGCGGCCGAGCAGTACTTC. It specifies CASSSAAEQYF. Variable domain in full (rest from reference TRBV7-9 and TRBJ2-7): DTGVSQNPRHKITKRGQNVTFRCDPISEHNRLYWYRQTLGQGPEFLTYFQNEAQLEKSRLLSDRFSAERPKGSFSTLEIQRTEQGDSAMYLCASSSAAEQYFGPGTRLTVT.